This T cell receptor beta chain was captured by sequencing in a study of naive and memory T cell subsets. This CDR3 region has 15 residues. V shed 8 bases and J shed 5 bases, with 19 bases lying between them. Looked up from germline, CDR1 is KGHSH and CDR2 is LQKENI. Four PCR rounds used nested alpha and beta constant region primers plus the SP2 primer. TCRdb recomputed calls from the UMI-ligation and nested PCR reads with MiXCR, one row per CDR3 protein. Of 20,000 to 25,000 distinct CDR3 sequences detected, approximately 5.7% appear once; the ten largest clones hold roughly 6.1%. Notes on the study in general: This RNA-based method may be sensitive to activation-related transcript changes.

Treatment noted: skin biopsy from PPD injection site in Mantoux-positive individual. A UMI-containing oligonucleotide was joined by 3' ligation to the TCR cDNA template. Cells were not sorted; total RNA input targeted roughly 1 to 1000 ng. This clonotype occurred a few times. Its antigen is unknown. This specimen consisted of skin, obtained from a tuberculin skin test site. The rearrangement links TRBV18 to TRBJ2-1; D might be TRBD2 (5 bases). The TCR was taken from an adult in good health. CDR3: CASRAANLPNNEQFF. DNA for the CDR3: TGTGCCAGCCGAGCGGCCAATTTACCGAACAATGAGCAGTTCTTC. The full variable domain, rest sourced from reference TRBV18 and TRBJ2-1, is NAGVMQNPRHLVRRRGQEARLRCSPMKGHSHVYWYRQLPEEGLKFMVYLQKENIIDESGMPKERFSAEFPKEGPSILRIQQVVRGDSAAYFCASRAANLPNNEQFFGPGTRLTVL.